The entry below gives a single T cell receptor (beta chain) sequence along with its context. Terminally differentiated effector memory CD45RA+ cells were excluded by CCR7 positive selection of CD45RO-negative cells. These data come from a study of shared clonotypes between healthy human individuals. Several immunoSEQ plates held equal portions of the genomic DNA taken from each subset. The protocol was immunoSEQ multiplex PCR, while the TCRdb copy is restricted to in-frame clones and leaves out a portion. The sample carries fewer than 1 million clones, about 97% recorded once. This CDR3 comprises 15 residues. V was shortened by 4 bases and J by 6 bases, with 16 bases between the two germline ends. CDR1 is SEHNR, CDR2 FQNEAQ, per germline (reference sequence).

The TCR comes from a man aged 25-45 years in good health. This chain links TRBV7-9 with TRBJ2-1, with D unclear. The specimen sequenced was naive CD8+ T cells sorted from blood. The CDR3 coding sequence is TGTGCCAGCAGCTCGATCGCTGCGGAAGGCAATGAGCAGTTCTTC. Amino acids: CASSSIAAEGNEQFF.